The T cell receptor beta chain under discussion was sequenced for a study of T-cell reconstitution after alpha-beta-depleted transplantation in children. Study outcomes and limitations: Surviving recipient T cells and thymic progenitors produced the high day-60 TCRbeta diversity seen in some patients.

There are a few counts of this clonotype. Its antigen is not identified. Using unique molecular identifiers, the investigators prepared the TCRbeta library. TCRdb processed the PCR reads anew with MiXCR; each CDR3 protein has one entry. The sample has about 980,000 distinct CDR3 sequences, about 29% seen once; the top ten hold approximately 30%. The junction had 8 bases not matched to a gene; V was cut back by 6 bases and J by 1 base. This CDR3 is 15 amino acids long. Germline CDR1 is MGHDK and CDR2 is SYGVNS. The clonotype comes from a boy less than two years old who had a stem cell transplant for SCID, so the T cells may come from the graft donor. The sequencing here drew on PBMCs, mostly from graft donor cells, taken 360 days after TCRalphabeta/CD19-depleted stem cell transplant. The chain employs TRBV25-1 and TRBJ2-7; 8 bases are shared with TRBD1. In DNA, the CDR3 is TGTGCCAGCAGGGCCGGGACAGGTCCATCCTACGAGCAGTACTTC. Residues: CASRAGTGPSYEQYF.